The 9 T cell receptor beta chains below were found in one sample sequenced in a study of OX40 agonist ivuxolimab in advanced cancers. Sequencing used immunoSEQ multiplex PCR; TCRdb keeps in-frame clones, though not all of them. The sample has roughly 30,000 clones; 74% are singletons. The sequencing used CD4+ or CD8+ T cells sorted from blood, collected in a trial of the OX40 agonist ivuxolimab. Receptors were obtained from an adult with an advanced solid tumor such as melanoma, head and neck, liver or kidney cancer.

This clone has just a few counts. The genes are TRBV28 and TRBJ1-1; unclear D gene. V lost 5 bases to trimming and J lost 3 bases, with 13 bases between them. Germline V CDR1 and CDR2: MDHEN, SYDVKM. CDR3 length equals 14 residues. The CDR3: CASSPQLEYTEAFF. The CDR3, as DNA: TGTGCCAGCAGTCCACAGTTAGAGTACACTGAAGCTTTCTTT.

The rearrangement uses TRBV5-1 and TRBJ2-4, with a possible D match to TRBD2 (5 bases). Germline V gives CDR1 SGHRS, CDR2 YFSETQ. This CDR3 has 15 amino acids. Between the trimmed V and J ends, which lost 4 bases and 0 bases, there was a span of 11 bases. This chain's CDR3 is CASSPNGLAKNIQYF. The CDR3 DNA sequence: TGCGCCAGCAGCCCCAACGGACTAGCCAAAAACATTCAGTACTTC.

This rearrangement joins TRBV5-1 to TRBJ1-1; D is ambiguous. The germline V gene encodes CDR1 SGHRS and CDR2 YFSETQ. Trimming took 0 bases from V and 2 from J, leaving 5 bases between them. There are 13 residues in the CDR3. CDR3: CASSLAVNTEAFF. CDR3 nucleotides: TGCGCCAGCAGCTTGGCGGTTAACACTGAAGCTTTCTTT. The full variable domain, rest sourced from reference TRBV5-1 and TRBJ1-1, is KAGVTQTPRYLIKTRGQQVTLSCSPISGHRSVSWYQQTPGQGLQFLFEYFSETQRNKGNFPGRFSGRQFSNSRSEMNVSTLELGDSALYLCASSLAVNTEAFFGQGTRLTVV.

The table lists this clone with a few counts. The V gene is TRBV7-9, the J gene TRBJ1-2; no firm D call. Trimming took 1 base from V and 4 from J, leaving 7 bases between them. The CDR3 extends over 13 amino acids. Germline values: CDR1 SEHNR, CDR2 FQNEAQ (reference sequence). The CDR3 is CASSLEGGYGYTF. DNA of the CDR3: TGTGCCAGCAGCTTAGAGGGAGGCTATGGCTACACCTTC.

This rearrangement joins TRBV7-9 to TRBJ1-6; D is perhaps TRBD1 (5 bases). The CDR3 has 12 amino acids. V was trimmed by 5 bases and J by 13 bases, leaving 12 bases between them. Per the germline V gene, CDR1 is SEHNR and CDR2 is FQNEAQ (reference sequence). The CDR3 DNA reads TGTGCCAGCAGCAGACAAGGGGAGCCCCTCCACTTT. Translation: CASSRQGEPLHF. Together with reference TRBV7-9 and TRBJ1-6, the CDR3 gives the full variable domain: DTGVSQNPRHKITKRGQNVTFRCDPISEHNRLYWYRQTLGQGPEFLTYFQNEAQLEKSRLLSDRFSAERPKGSFSTLEIQRTEQGDSAMYLCASSRQGEPLHFGNGTRLTVT.

This chain uses TRBV2 with TRBJ1-1; the D is unclear. Trimming pared 4 bases from V and 3 bases from J, leaving 3 bases between. The CDR3 contains 11 residues. Germline CDR1 is SNHLY and CDR2 is FYNNEI. For the CDR3, the DNA is TGTGCCAGCAGTGGGGACACTGAAGCTTTCTTT. Protein product: CASSGDTEAFF.

This clone has only a few counts. The rearrangement joins TRBV5-1 to TRBJ2-7; 11 bases line up with TRBD2. Looked up from germline, CDR1 is SGHRS and CDR2 is YFSETQ. The CDR3 extends over 18 amino acids. Losses at the gene ends were 0 bases for V and 0 bases for J; bases not matched to a gene: 8. CDR3: CASSLAKASGGSSYEQYF. DNA for the CDR3: TGCGCCAGCAGCTTGGCCAAGGCTAGCGGGGGGAGCTCCTACGAGCAGTACTTC.

This chain connects TRBV7-3 to TRBJ2-3; D call uncertain. The CDR3 contains 13 residues. V was cut by 4 bases and J by 6 bases, with 11 bases left in between. Germline-derived CDR1 and CDR2 are SGHTA and FQGTGA. The CDR3 DNA is TGTGCCAGCAGCTCAACCTCTTTGGATACGCAGTATTTT. This gives the protein CASSSTSLDTQYF.

This clone was seen a handful of times. The CDR3 region is CASSVGTSGGETQYF. In DNA form, the CDR3 reads TGTGCCAGCAGCGTAGGGACTAGCGGGGGAGAGACCCAGTACTTC. The genes are TRBV9 and TRBJ2-5; 13 bases are shared with TRBD2. Germline V lookup: CDR1 SGDLS, CDR2 YYNGEE. CDR3 size: 15 residues. The trim removed 0 bases at V and 4 bases at J, leaving 0 bases unmatched.